The sequence of this TCR beta chain was determined in a study of blood T cell repertoires in COVID-19. Study context: Donors in the United States, Italy and Spain gave samples during acute or convalescent COVID-19. T cells, B-cell-depleted T cells, or PBMCs supplied cDNA or gDNA.

Method: immunoSEQ multiplex PCR; TCRdb's copy keeps in-frame clones and lacks some. The data contain approximately 150,000 clones, about 85% of them singletons. During active infection, Seattle patients enrolled and were then monitored through disease. The CDR3 runs 13 residues. The clonotype originates from a woman of 80 years or more with COVID-19, enrolled during active disease. What was sequenced was peripheral blood. The rearrangement uses TRBV21-1 and TRBJ2-3; TRBD2, the D gene given by the table, was not confirmed from the DNA. TRBV21-1 has pseudogene status. The CDR3 DNA is TGTGCCATCATAGCGGGAGGAACAGATACGCAGTATTTT. Protein sequence: CAIIAGGTDTQYF.